What follows describes a single T cell receptor beta chain. Its antigen is not known. The sample belongs to a study of OX40 agonist ivuxolimab in advanced cancers. Study context: Participants averaged about 60 years of age (range about 23 to 80) and were under 90% male. Study findings and constraints: The CD4+ and CD8+ T cells in the blood had expanded clonally by week 6 at 0.1 to 3.0 mg/kg.

The protocol was immunoSEQ multiplex PCR, while the TCRdb copy is restricted to in-frame clones and leaves out a portion. The sample has 77,000 or so clones, over 80% seen once. Germline V CDR1 and CDR2: MNHNS, SASEGT. V gave up 10 bases and J gave up 2 bases, with 18 bases separating them. The CDR3 runs to 14 residues. The source is an adult with an advanced solid tumor such as melanoma, head and neck, liver or kidney cancer. The input for sequencing was CD4+ or CD8+ T cells sorted from blood, taken in a trial of the OX40 agonist ivuxolimab. The chain combines TRBV6-1 with TRBJ2-7; weak D call: TRBD2 (6 bases). CDR3 bases: TGTGCCATTCGATTCGGCGGGGATGCCTACGAGCAGTACTTC. Amino acid sequence: CAIRFGGDAYEQYF.